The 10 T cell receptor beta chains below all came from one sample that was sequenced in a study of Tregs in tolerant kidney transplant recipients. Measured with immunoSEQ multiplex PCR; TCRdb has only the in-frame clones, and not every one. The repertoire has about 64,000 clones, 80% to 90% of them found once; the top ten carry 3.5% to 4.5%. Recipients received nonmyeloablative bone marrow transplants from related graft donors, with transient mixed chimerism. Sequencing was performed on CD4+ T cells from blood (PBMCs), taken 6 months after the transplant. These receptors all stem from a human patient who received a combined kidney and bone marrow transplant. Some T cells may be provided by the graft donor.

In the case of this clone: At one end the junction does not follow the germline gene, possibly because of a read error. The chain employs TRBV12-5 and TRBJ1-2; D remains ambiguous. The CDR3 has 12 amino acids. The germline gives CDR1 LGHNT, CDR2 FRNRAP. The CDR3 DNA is TGTGCTATCCCGATTTCTAACTCTGGCTACACCTTC. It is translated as CAIPISNSGYTF. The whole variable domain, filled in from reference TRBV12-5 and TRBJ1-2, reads DARVTQTPRHKVTEMGQEVTMRCQPILGHNTVFWYRQTMMQGLELLAYFRNRAPLDDSGMPKDRFSAEMPDATLATLKIQPSEPRDSAVYFCAIPISNSGYTFGSGTRLTVV.

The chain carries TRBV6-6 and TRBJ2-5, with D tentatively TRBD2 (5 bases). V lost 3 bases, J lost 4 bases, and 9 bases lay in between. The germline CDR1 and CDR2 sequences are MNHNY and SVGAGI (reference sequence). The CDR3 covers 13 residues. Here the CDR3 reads CASSYIRGETQYF. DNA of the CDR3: TGTGCCAGCAGTTATATTCGGGGAGAGACCCAGTACTTC.

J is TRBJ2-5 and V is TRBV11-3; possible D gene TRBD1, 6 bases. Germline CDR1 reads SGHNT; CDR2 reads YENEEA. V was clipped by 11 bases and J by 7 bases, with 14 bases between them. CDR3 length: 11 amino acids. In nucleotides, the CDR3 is TGTGCCTCCCAGGGGTCGTGGACCCAGTACTTC. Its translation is CASQGSWTQYF.

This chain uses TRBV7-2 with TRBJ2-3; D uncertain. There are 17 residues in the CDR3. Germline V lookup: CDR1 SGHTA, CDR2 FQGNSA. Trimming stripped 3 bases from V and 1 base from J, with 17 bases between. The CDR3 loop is CASSFFSLGGRTDTQYF. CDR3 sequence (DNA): TGTGCCAGCAGCTTTTTTTCTTTAGGCGGCCGCACAGATACGCAGTATTTT.

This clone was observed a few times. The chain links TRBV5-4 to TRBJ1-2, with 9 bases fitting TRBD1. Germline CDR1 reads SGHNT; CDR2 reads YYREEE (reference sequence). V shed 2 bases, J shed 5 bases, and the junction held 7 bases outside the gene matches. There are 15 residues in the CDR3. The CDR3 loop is CASSLPGTGFYGYTF. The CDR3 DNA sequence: TGTGCCAGCAGCTTACCCGGGACAGGGTTTTATGGCTACACCTTC. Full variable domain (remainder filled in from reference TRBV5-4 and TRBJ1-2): ETGVTQSPTHLIKTRGQQVTLRCSSQSGHNTVSWYQQALGQGPQFIFQYYREEENGRGNFPPRFSGLQFPNYSSELNVNALELDDSALYLCASSLPGTGFYGYTFGSGTRLTVV.

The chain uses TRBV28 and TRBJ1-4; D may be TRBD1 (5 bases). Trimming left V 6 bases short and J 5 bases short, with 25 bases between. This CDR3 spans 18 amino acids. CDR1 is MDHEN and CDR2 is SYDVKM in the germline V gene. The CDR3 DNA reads TGTGCCAGCAGCCGGCCGGACACATTTTCCTTTTCCAATGAAAAACTGTTTTTT. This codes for CASSRPDTFSFSNEKLFF.

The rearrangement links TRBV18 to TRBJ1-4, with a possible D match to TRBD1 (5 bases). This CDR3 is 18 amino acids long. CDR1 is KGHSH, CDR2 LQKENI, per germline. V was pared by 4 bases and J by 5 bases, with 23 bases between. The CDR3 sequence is CASSLNIVGVPENEKLFF. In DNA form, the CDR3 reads TGTGCCAGCTCACTCAACATCGTAGGGGTACCAGAAAATGAAAAACTGTTTTTT. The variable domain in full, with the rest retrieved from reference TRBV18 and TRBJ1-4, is NAGVMQNPRHLVRRRGQEARLRCSPMKGHSHVYWYRQLPEEGLKFMVYLQKENIIDESGMPKERFSAEFPKEGPSILRIQQVVRGDSAAYFCASSLNIVGVPENEKLFFGSGTQLSVL.

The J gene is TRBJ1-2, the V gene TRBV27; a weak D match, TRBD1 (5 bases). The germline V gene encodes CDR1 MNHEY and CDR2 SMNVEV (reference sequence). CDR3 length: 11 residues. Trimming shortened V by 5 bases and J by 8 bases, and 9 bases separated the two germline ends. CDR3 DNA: TGTGCCAGCAGTCGGGGGTACGGCTACACCTTC. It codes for CASSRGYGYTF.

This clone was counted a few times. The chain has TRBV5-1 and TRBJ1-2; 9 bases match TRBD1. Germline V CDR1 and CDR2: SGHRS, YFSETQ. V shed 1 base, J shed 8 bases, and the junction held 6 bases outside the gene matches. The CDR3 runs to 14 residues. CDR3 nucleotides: TGCGCCAGCAGCTTGTCACAGGGGGCGACGGGCTACACCTTC. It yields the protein CASSLSQGATGYTF. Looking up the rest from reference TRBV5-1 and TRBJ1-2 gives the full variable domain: KAGVTQTPRYLIKTRGQQVTLSCSPISGHRSVSWYQQTPGQGLQFLFEYFSETQRNKGNFPGRFSGRQFSNSRSEMNVSTLELGDSALYLCASSLSQGATGYTFGSGTRLTVV.

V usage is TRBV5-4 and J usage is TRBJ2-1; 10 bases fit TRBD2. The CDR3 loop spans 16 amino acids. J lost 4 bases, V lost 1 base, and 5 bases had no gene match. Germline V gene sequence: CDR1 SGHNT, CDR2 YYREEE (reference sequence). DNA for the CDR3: TGTGCCAGCAGCTTGCGGACTAGCGGAAGTTACAATGAGCAGTTCTTC. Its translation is CASSLRTSGSYNEQFF.